These T cell receptor beta chains were read from a single sample in a study of blood T cells in healthy people across ages. TCRdb passed the 5' RACE reads through MiXCR, listing each CDR3 protein once. The sample holds over 950,000 distinct CDR3 sequences, roughly 51% seen once. The sample was blood. The source is an older woman in good health. The CDR3 runs from the conserved cysteine through the conserved F or W. The order of the fields is D gene, V gene, J gene, clone size, CDR3 protein, CDR3 DNA. A D gene is named only where the DNA matches it firmly. Clone size is given for some rows only: seen once, a few or many times, or a class if the clone is expanded.

>TRBD2|TRBV20-1|TRBJ2-5|once
CSAGTSGLQETRYF
TGCAGTGCTGGGACTAGCGGACTACAAGAGACCCGGTACTTC
>NA|TRBV6-1|TRBJ2-5|NA
CASRTPGEETQYF
TGTGCCAGCAGGACACCGGGAGAGGAGACCCAGTACTTC
>TRBD1|TRBV27|TRBJ2-7|few
CASSLEGAGGEQYF
TGTGCCAGCAGTTTAGAGGGGGCTGGGGGCGAGCAGTACTTC
>NA|TRBV29-1|TRBJ2-1|NA
CSVAPGGNGVLEQFF
TGCAGCGTTGCCCCTGGTGGTAACGGAGTCCTTGAGCAGTTCTTC
>TRBD1|TRBV18|TRBJ2-7|NA
CASSPRDRGLNEQYF
TGTGCCAGCTCACCACGGGACAGGGGTCTCAATGAGCAGTACTTC
>NA|TRBV24-1|TRBJ2-1|NA
CATSDFGWGRIDEQFF
TGTGCCACCAGTGATTTCGGCTGGGGGAGGATAGATGAGCAGTTCTTC
>NA|TRBV7-9|TRBJ1-2|NA
CASGLGHGYTF
TGTGCCAGCGGACTTGGCCATGGCTACACCTTC
>NA|TRBV20-1|TRBJ1-6|few
CSASGRYLHF
TGCAGTGCTAGTGGGCGTTACCTCCACTTT
>TRBD2|TRBV3-1|TRBJ2-4|NA
CASSQRRERVAKNIQYF
TGTGCCAGCAGCCAGCGGCGGGAGAGAGTAGCCAAAAACATTCAGTACTTC
>NA|TRBV20-1|TRBJ2-1|NA
CSAGEFIRRAYNEQFF
TGCAGTGCTGGAGAGTTCATCCGGAGGGCCTACAATGAGCAGTTCTTC
>TRBD1|TRBV3-1|TRBJ1-2|once
CASSPMGQTYGYTF
TGTGCCAGCAGCCCGATGGGACAGACTTATGGCTACACCTTC
>TRBD2|TRBV20-1|TRBJ2-7|NA
CSALLPSGTYEQYF
TGCAGTGCACTACTTCCTAGCGGGACCTACGAGCAGTACTTC
>TRBD1|TRBV7-2|TRBJ2-3|few
CASSSRDRPPSTDTQYF
TGTGCCAGCAGCTCCCGGGACAGGCCCCCTAGCACAGATACGCAGTATTTT
>TRBD2|TRBV28|TRBJ2-7|few
CASRATGTSGRAGEQYF
TGTGCCAGCAGAGCGACCGGGACTAGCGGGAGGGCGGGGGAGCAGTACTTC
>NA|TRBV20-1|TRBJ2-7|few
CSAVAGQRNEQYF
TGCAGTGCCGTTGCGGGACAGCGCAACGAGCAGTACTTC
>NA|TRBV4-1|TRBJ1-4|few
CASSQGGKLFF
TGCGCCAGCAGCCAGGGGGGAAAACTGTTTTTT
>TRBD2|TRBV7-9|TRBJ2-5|once
CASSLNQLLAGGETQYF
TGTGCCAGCAGCTTAAACCAACTCCTAGCGGGAGGAGAGACCCAGTACTTC
>NA|TRBV11-2|TRBJ2-7|few
CASSLELNSYEQYF
TGTGCCAGCAGCTTAGAACTGAACTCCTACGAGCAGTACTTC
>NA|TRBV20-1|TRBJ2-3|NA
CSALTRTQYF
TGCAGTGCCTTAACACGAACGCAGTATTTT
>TRBD2|TRBV20-1|TRBJ2-1|NA
CSARAPRASGSRVEQFF
TGCAGTGCTAGAGCCCCCCGAGCTAGCGGGAGTCGGGTTGAGCAGTTCTTC
>NA|TRBV6-2/TRBV6-3|TRBJ2-1|NA
CASTDGDTGPYNEQFF
TGTGCCAGCACCGACGGGGATACAGGACCTTACAATGAGCAGTTCTTC
>NA|TRBV7-2|TRBJ2-3|many
CASSLYRTDTQYF
TGTGCCAGCAGCTTATATAGGACAGATACGCAGTATTTT
>NA|TRBV7-9|TRBJ2-6|NA
CASSLMTGASSGANVLTF
TGTGCCAGCAGCTTGATGACAGGAGCCAGCTCTGGGGCCAACGTCCTGACTTTC
>NA|TRBV20-1|TRBJ1-5|NA
CSALRQFNQPQHF
TGCAGTGCTCTCCGACAGTTCAATCAGCCCCAGCATTTT
>NA|TRBV20-1|TRBJ2-1|NA
CSAITGAADSYNEQFF
TGCAGTGCTATTACCGGGGCAGCGGACTCCTACAATGAGCAGTTCTTC
>NA|TRBV20-1|TRBJ2-5|once
CSAAGYYNQYF
TGCAGTGCTGCGGGGTACTATAACCAGTACTTC
>NA|TRBV5-6|TRBJ2-1|few
CASSLIINEQFF
TGTGCCAGCAGCCTGATAATCAATGAGCAGTTCTTC
>TRBD1|TRBV20-1|TRBJ2-7|NA
CSATTGPYEQYF
TGCAGTGCTACGACAGGGCCTTACGAGCAGTACTTC
>TRBD2|TRBV27|TRBJ2-3|NA
CASSRRLAGITDTQYF
TGTGCCAGCAGCCGTCGACTAGCGGGGATCACAGATACGCAGTATTTT
>TRBD1|TRBV3-1|TRBJ2-7|NA
CASSHYPGQGINHEQYF
TGTGCCAGCAGCCACTACCCGGGACAGGGGATAAACCACGAGCAGTACTTC
>NA|TRBV3-1|TRBJ2-4|NA
CASSQSYTFQYF
TGTGCCAGCAGCCAGTCCTATACCTTTCAGTACTTC
>NA|TRBV29-1|TRBJ1-2|NA
CSVDTEGHLTGYTF
TGCAGCGTTGACACCGAGGGACACCTTACAGGCTACACCTTC
>NA|TRBV10-2|TRBJ2-2|NA
CASSAAEGGELFF
TGCGCCAGCAGTGCAGCGGAGGGGGGGGAGCTGTTTTTT
>NA|TRBV6-2/TRBV6-3|TRBJ2-5|NA
CASSSSTETQYF
TGTGCCAGCAGCTCCTCTACCGAGACCCAGTACTTC
>TRBD1|TRBV30|TRBJ2-7|few
CAWSSAGDRGSYEQYF
TGTGCCTGGAGTAGTGCCGGGGACAGGGGCTCCTACGAGCAGTACTTC
>NA|TRBV20-1|TRBJ1-2|NA
CSARSGFGGYTF
TGCAGTGCTAGATCTGGGTTCGGTGGCTACACCTTC
>NA|TRBV28|TRBJ1-6|NA
CASTRDGNSPLHF
TGTGCCAGCACACGGGACGGCAATTCACCCCTCCACTTT
>NA|TRBV27|TRBJ2-1|many
CASSLSRVFVYNEQFF
TGTGCCAGCAGTTTATCGAGGGTGTTCGTCTACAATGAGCAGTTCTTC
>NA|TRBV18|TRBJ1-1|many
CASSPRNTEAFF
TGTGCCAGTAGCCCACGGAACACTGAAGCTTTCTTT
>NA|TRBV6-2/TRBV6-3|TRBJ2-5|few
CASSRLPETQYF
TGTGCCAGCAGCCGCCTACCCGAGACCCAGTACTTC